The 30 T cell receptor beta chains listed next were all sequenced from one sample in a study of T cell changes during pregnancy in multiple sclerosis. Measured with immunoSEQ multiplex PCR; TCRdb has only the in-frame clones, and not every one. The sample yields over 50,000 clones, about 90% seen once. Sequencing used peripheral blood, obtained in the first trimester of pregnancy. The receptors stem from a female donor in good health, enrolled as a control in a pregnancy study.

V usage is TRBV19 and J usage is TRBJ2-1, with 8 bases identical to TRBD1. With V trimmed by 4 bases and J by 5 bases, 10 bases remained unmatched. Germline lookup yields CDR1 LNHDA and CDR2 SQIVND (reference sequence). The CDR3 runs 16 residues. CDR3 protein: CASSNIRDRSNNEQFF. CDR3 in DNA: TGTGCCAGTAGTAACATCCGGGACAGGTCAAACAATGAGCAGTTCTTC.

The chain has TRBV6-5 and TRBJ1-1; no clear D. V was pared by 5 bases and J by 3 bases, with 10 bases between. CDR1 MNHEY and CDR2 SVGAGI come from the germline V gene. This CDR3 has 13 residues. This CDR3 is CASSHKQHTEAFF. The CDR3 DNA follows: TGTGCCAGCAGTCACAAACAGCACACTGAAGCTTTCTTT.

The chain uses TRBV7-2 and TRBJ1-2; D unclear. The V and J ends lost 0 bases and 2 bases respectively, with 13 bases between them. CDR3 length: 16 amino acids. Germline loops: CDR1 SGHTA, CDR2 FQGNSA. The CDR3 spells CASSLALVGENYGYTF. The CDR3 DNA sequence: TGTGCCAGCAGCTTAGCGCTTGTTGGAGAAAACTATGGCTACACCTTC.

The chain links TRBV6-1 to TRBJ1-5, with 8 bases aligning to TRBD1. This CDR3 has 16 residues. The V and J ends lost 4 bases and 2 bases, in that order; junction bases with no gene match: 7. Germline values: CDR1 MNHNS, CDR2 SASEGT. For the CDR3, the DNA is TGTGCCAGCAGTGTGACAGGGGTTGGTCGCAATCAGCCCCAGCATTTT. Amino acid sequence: CASSVTGVGRNQPQHF.

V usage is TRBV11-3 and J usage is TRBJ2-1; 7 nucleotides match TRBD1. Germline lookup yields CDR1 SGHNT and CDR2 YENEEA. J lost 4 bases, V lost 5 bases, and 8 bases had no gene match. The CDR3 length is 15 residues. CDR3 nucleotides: TGTGCCAGCAGCCGAACATCGGGACAGTACAATGAGCAGTTCTTC. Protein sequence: CASSRTSGQYNEQFF. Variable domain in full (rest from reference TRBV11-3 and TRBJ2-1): EAGVVQSPRYKIIEKKQPVAFWCNPISGHNTLYWYLQNLGQGPELLIRYENEEAVDDSQLPKDRFSAERLKGVDSTLKIQPAELGDSAVYLCASSRTSGQYNEQFFGPGTRLTVL.

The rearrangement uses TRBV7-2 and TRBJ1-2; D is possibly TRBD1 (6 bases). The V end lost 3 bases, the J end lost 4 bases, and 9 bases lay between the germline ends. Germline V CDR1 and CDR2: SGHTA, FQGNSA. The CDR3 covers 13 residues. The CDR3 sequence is CASSFDRSYGYTF. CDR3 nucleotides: TGTGCCAGCAGCTTTGACAGGAGCTATGGCTACACCTTC.

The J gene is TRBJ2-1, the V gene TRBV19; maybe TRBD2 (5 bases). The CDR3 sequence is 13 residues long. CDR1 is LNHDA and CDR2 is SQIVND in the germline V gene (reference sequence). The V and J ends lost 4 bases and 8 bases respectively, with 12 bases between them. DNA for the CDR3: TGTGCCAGTAGTACCGAGGCCGGGGATGAGCAGTTCTTC. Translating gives CASSTEAGDEQFF. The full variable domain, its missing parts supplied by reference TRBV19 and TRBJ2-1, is DGGITQSPKYLFRKEGQNVTLSCEQNLNHDAMYWYRQDPGQGLRLIYYSQIVNDFQKGDIAEGYSVSREKKESFPLTVTSAQKNPTAFYLCASSTEAGDEQFFGPGTRLTVL.

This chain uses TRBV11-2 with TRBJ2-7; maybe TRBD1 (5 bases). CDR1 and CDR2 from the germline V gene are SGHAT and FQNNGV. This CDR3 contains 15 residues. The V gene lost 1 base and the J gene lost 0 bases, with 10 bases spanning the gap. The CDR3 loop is CASSLAWGSSYEQYF. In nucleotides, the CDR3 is TGTGCCAGCAGCTTAGCTTGGGGCAGCTCCTACGAGCAGTACTTC.

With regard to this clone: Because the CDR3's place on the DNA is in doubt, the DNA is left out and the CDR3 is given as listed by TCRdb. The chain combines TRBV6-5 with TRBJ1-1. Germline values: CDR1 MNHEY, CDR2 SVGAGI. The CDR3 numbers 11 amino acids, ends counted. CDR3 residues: CASSTSGEAFF.

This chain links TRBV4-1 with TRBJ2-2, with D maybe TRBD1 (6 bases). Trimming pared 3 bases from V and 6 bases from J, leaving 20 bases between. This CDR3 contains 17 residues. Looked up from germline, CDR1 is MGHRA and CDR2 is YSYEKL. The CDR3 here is CASSQPQGHPRPGELFF. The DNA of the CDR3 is TGCGCCAGCAGCCAGCCACAGGGCCACCCAAGGCCCGGGGAGCTGTTTTTT.

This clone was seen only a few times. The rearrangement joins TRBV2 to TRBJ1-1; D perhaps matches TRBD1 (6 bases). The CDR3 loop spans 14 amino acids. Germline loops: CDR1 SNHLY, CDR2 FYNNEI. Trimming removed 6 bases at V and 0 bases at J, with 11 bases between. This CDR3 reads CASSTQGLNTEAFF. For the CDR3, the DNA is TGTGCCAGCAGCACACAGGGTCTGAACACTGAAGCTTTCTTT.

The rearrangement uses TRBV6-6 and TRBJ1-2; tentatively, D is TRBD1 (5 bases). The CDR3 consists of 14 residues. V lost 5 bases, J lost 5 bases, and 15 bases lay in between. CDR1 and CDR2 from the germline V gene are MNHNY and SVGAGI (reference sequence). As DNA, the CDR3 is TGTGCCAGCAGTGGGGACGGGAGGAGGTATGGCTACACCTTC. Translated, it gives CASSGDGRRYGYTF.

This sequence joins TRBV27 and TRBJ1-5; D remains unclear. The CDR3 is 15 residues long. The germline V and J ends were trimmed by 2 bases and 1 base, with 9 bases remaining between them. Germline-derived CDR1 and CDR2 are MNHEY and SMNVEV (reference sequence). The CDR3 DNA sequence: TGTGCCAGCAGTTTAGAGCCTTTAAGCAATCAGCCCCAGCATTTT. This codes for CASSLEPLSNQPQHF.

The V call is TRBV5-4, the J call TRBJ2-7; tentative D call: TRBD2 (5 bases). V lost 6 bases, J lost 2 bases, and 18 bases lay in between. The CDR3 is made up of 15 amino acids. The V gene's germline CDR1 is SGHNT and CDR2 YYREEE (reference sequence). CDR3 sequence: CASTIRDLTPYEQYF. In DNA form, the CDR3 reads TGTGCCAGCACGATCCGGGATCTTACCCCCTACGAGCAGTACTTC.

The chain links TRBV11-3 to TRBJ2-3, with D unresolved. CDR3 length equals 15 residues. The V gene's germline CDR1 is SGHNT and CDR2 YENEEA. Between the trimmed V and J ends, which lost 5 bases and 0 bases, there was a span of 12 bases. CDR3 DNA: TGTGCCAGCAGCACATACAGCCCTAGCACAGATACGCAGTATTTT. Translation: CASSTYSPSTDTQYF.

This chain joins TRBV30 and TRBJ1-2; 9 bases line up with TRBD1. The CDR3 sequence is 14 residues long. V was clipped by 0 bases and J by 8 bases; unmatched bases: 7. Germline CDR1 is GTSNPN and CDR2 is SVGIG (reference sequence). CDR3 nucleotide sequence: TGTGCCTGGAGTGTAAACAGGGGGCGGGTCGGCTACACCTTC. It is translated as CAWSVNRGRVGYTF. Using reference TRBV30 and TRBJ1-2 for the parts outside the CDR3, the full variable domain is SQTIHQWPATLVQPVGSPLSLECTVEGTSNPNLYWYRQAAGRGLQLLFYSVGIGQISSEVPQNLSASRPQDRQFILSSKKLLLSDSGFYLCAWSVNRGRVGYTFGSGTRLTVV.

CDR3 amino acids: CASSLERRGTEAFF. The CDR3 coding sequence is TGTGCCAGCAGCTTAGAACGGCGGGGGACTGAAGCTTTCTTT. This chain links TRBV11-1 with TRBJ1-1; D may be TRBD1 (5 bases). The CDR3 is 14 amino acids. Per germline, CDR1 SGHAT and CDR2 FQDESV (reference sequence). Trimming left V 1 base short and J 5 bases short, with 11 bases between.

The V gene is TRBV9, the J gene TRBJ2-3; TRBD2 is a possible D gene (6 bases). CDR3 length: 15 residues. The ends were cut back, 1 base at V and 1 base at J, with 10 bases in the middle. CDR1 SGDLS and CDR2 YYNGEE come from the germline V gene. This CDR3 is CASSVWGGGTDTQYF. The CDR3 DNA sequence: TGTGCCAGCAGCGTATGGGGCGGGGGCACAGATACGCAGTATTTT. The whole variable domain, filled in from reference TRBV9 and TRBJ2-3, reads DSGVTQTPKHLITATGQRVTLRCSPRSGDLSVYWYQQSLDQGLQFLIQYYNGEERAKGNILERFSAQQFPDLHSELNLSSLELGDSALYFCASSVWGGGTDTQYFGPGTRLTVL.

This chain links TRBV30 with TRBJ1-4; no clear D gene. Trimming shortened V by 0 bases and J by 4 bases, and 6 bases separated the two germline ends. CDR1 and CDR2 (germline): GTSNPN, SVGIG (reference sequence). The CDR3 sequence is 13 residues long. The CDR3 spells CAWSVQVNEKLFF. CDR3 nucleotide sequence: TGTGCCTGGAGTGTACAAGTTAATGAAAAACTGTTTTTT.

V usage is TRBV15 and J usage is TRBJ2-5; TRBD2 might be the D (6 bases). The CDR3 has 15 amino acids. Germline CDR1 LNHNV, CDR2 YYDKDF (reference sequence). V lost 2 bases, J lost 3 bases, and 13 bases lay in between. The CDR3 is CATSRTRDFEETQYF. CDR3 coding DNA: TGTGCCACCAGCAGAACAAGGGACTTCGAAGAGACCCAGTACTTC. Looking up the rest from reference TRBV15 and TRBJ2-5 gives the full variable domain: DAMVIQNPRYQVTQFGKPVTLSCSQTLNHNVMYWYQQKSSQAPKLLFHYYDKDFNNEADTPDNFQSRRPNTSFCFLDIRSPGLGDTAMYLCATSRTRDFEETQYFGPGTRLLVL.

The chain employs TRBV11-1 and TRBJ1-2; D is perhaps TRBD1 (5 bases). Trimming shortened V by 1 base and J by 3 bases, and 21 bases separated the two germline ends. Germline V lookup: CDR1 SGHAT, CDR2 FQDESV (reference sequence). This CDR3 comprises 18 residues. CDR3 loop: CASSLEPVPGGGDYGYTF. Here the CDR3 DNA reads TGTGCCAGCAGCTTAGAACCCGTTCCGGGCGGGGGTGACTATGGCTACACCTTC.

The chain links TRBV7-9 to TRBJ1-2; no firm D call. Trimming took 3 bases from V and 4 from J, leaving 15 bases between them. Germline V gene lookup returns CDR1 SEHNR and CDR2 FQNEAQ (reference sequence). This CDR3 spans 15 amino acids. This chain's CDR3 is CASSFLGPTSYGYTF. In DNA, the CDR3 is TGTGCCAGCAGCTTCCTGGGCCCTACCTCCTATGGCTACACCTTC.

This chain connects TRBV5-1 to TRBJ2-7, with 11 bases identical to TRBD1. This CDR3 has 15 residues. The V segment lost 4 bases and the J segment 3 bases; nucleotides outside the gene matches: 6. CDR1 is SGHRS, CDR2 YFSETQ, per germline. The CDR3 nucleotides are TGCGCCAGCAGCCCACCTGGGACAGGGGGCTACGAGCAGTACTTC. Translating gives CASSPPGTGGYEQYF.

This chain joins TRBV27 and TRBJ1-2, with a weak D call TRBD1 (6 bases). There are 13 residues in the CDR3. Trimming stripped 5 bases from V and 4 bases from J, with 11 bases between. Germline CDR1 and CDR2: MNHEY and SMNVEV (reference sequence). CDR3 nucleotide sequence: TGTGCCAGCAGTCTAACAGGGCCCTATGGCTACACCTTC. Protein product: CASSLTGPYGYTF.

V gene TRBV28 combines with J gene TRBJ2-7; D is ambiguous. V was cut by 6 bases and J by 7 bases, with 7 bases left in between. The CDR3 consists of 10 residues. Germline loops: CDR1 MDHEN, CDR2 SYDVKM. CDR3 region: CASSHREQYF. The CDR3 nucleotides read TGTGCCAGCAGCCACCGGGAGCAGTACTTC.

DNA of the CDR3: TGTGCCACATCTTTAGGGGGCCCTGGAAACACCATATATTTT. This encodes CATSLGGPGNTIYF. This chain joins TRBV19 and TRBJ1-3, with 7 bases that match TRBD1. V shed 10 bases and J 2 bases; nucleotides not matched to a gene: 8. There are 14 residues in the CDR3. CDR1 and CDR2 from the germline V gene are LNHDA and SQIVND (reference sequence).

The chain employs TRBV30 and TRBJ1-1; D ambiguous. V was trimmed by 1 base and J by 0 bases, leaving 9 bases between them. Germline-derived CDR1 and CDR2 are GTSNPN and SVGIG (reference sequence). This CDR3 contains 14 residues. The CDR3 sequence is CAWSGRPMNTEAFF. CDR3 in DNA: TGTGCCTGGAGTGGGCGGCCTATGAACACTGAAGCTTTCTTT.

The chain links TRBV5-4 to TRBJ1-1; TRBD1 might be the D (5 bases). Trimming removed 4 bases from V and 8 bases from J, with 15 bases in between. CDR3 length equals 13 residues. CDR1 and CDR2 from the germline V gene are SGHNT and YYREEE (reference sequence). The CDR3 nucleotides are TGTGCCAGCAGCCGGGACGGGGGGGAAGAAGCTTTCTTT. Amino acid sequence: CASSRDGGEEAFF.

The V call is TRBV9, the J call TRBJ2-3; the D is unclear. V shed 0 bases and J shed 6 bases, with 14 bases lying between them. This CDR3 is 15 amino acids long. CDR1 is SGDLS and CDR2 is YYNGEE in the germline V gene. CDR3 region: CASSVGGLVADTQYF. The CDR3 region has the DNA TGTGCCAGCAGCGTAGGAGGTCTAGTGGCCGATACGCAGTATTTT. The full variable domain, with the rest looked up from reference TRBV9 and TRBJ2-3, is DSGVTQTPKHLITATGQRVTLRCSPRSGDLSVYWYQQSLDQGLQFLIQYYNGEERAKGNILERFSAQQFPDLHSELNLSSLELGDSALYFCASSVGGLVADTQYFGPGTRLTVL.

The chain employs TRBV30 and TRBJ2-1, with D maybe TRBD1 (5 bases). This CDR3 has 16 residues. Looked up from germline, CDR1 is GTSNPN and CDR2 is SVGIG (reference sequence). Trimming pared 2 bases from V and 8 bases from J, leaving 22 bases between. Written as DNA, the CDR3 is TGTGCCTGGAGTTACGGCAGGGTATTAGGAAGGGATGAGCAGTTCTTC. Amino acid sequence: CAWSYGRVLGRDEQFF. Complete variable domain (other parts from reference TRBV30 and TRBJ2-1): SQTIHQWPATLVQPVGSPLSLECTVEGTSNPNLYWYRQAAGRGLQLLFYSVGIGQISSEVPQNLSASRPQDRQFILSSKKLLLSDSGFYLCAWSYGRVLGRDEQFFGPGTRLTVL.